Each of the 22 T cell receptor beta chains below was sequenced from the same sample in a study of CD8+ T cells in alopecia areata. cDNA reverse transcribed from extracted RNA served as the sequencing template. Assay used: immunoSEQ multiplex PCR; TCRdb lists only in-frame clones, some missing. Here the sample spans hundreds of thousands of clones, around three fifths being singletons. The sample in question was CD4+ T cells sorted from blood, obtained at week 0. The receptor source for this set is a human donor with alopecia areata.

CDR3 amino acids: CAIQTASQETQYF. In DNA form, the CDR3 reads TGTGCCATCCAGACAGCGTCCCAAGAGACCCAGTACTTC. The chain employs TRBV2 and TRBJ2-5, with TRBD1 as a possible D gene (5 bases). The CDR3 sequence is 13 residues long. Germline lookup yields CDR1 SNHLY and CDR2 FYNNEI. V dropped 10 bases and J dropped 1 base, with 13 bases sitting between them.

The rearrangement links TRBV5-1 to TRBJ2-3; 11 bases align to TRBD1. After removal of 4 bases from V and 6 bases from J, the junction contained 7 bases not matched to a gene. In germline, CDR1 is SGHRS, CDR2 YFSETQ. The CDR3 spans 15 residues. CDR3 sequence reads: CASSPRTGGRDTQYF. CDR3 DNA: TGCGCCAGCAGCCCCAGGACAGGGGGCCGGGATACGCAGTATTTT.

This clone was detected once. V and J are TRBV30 and TRBJ1-4; 7 nucleotides align to TRBD1. J was trimmed by 12 bases and V by 1 base; bases with no gene match: 5. Germline CDR1 GTSNPN, CDR2 SVGIG (reference sequence). The CDR3 is 12 amino acids. In nucleotides, the CDR3 is TGTGCCTGGAGTGGCACCGGGACAGAACTGTTTTTT. Its translation: CAWSGTGTELFF.

This clone was seen once. This sequence joins TRBV2 and TRBJ2-1; 7 bases map to TRBD2. Germline trimming cut 6 bases from V and 2 bases from J; bases unmatched to any gene: 13. Germline V gene data show CDR1 as SNHLY and CDR2 as FYNNEI. The CDR3 has 17 amino acids. CDR3 protein: CASRAYLLADTYNEQFF. In DNA form, the CDR3 reads TGTGCCAGCAGAGCCTACCTTCTAGCGGATACCTACAATGAGCAGTTCTTC.

The rearrangement links TRBV30 to TRBJ2-5, with D perhaps TRBD1 or TRBD2 (5 bases each). The germline gives CDR1 GTSNPN, CDR2 SVGIG (reference sequence). V was trimmed by 1 base and J by 5 bases, leaving 8 bases between them. The CDR3 spans 12 residues. This CDR3 reads CAWSGGAETQYF. In DNA form, the CDR3 reads TGTGCCTGGAGTGGAGGGGCTGAGACCCAGTACTTC.

The chain joins TRBV5-1 to TRBJ2-2; D may be TRBD1 (6 bases). The CDR3 sequence is 15 residues long. The V gene's germline CDR1 is SGHRS and CDR2 YFSETQ. V dropped 0 bases and J dropped 6 bases, with 12 bases sitting between them. In DNA form, the CDR3 reads TGCGCCAGCAGCTTGGACAGGGTAGGGGCCGGGGAGCTGTTTTTT. It is translated as CASSLDRVGAGELFF.

To note about this clone: The sample carries other DNA sequences with the same CDR3. The chain joins TRBV30 to TRBJ2-1; D uncertain. CDR1 is GTSNPN, CDR2 SVGIG, per germline (reference sequence). The CDR3 spans 13 residues. Trimming cost V 2 bases and J 1 base, with 6 bases left between them. Written as DNA, the CDR3 is TGTGCCTGGAGTCGGAGTTCCTACAATGAGCAGTTCTTC. It codes for CAWSRSSYNEQFF.

V and J are TRBV6-1 and TRBJ2-5, with D possibly called TRBD1 or TRBD2 (6 bases each). Trimming took 6 bases from V and 5 from J, leaving 19 bases between them. This CDR3 has 15 amino acids. Looked up from germline, CDR1 is MNHNS and CDR2 is SASEGT. CDR3 DNA: TGTGCCAGCAGCCGGGACCCCTCCGGGGGCGAGACCCAGTACTTC. This encodes CASSRDPSGGETQYF.

This clone was picked up a small number of times. The genes are TRBV28 and TRBJ1-5; TRBD1 might be the D (6 bases). The CDR3 extends over 14 amino acids. V gave up 7 bases and J gave up 5 bases, with 15 bases separating them. Looked up from germline, CDR1 is MDHEN and CDR2 is SYDVKM. The CDR3 sequence: CASTPGQGHQPQHF. CDR3 coding DNA: TGTGCCAGCACCCCCGGGCAGGGGCATCAGCCCCAGCATTTT.

V gene TRBV27 combines with J gene TRBJ2-6; a possible D gene is TRBD1 (5 bases). CDR3 length: 17 residues. Trimming pared 4 bases from V and 1 base from J, leaving 14 bases between. Germline V gene sequence: CDR1 MNHEY, CDR2 SMNVEV (reference sequence). CDR3 region: CASSSTPTASGANVLTF. The CDR3 bases are TGTGCCAGCAGTTCAACCCCGACAGCGTCTGGGGCCAACGTCCTGACTTTC.

The chain is built from TRBV5-1 and TRBJ2-7; D might be TRBD1 (5 bases). The CDR3 spans 15 residues. Germline V lookup: CDR1 SGHRS, CDR2 YFSETQ. V lost 2 bases and J 2 bases, leaving 14 bases between the germline ends. The CDR3 spells CASSFSSGKAYEQYF. CDR3 bases: TGCGCCAGCAGCTTTTCCTCAGGGAAAGCCTACGAGCAGTACTTC.

The V call is TRBV30, the J call TRBJ1-1, with D possibly TRBD1 on 5 matching bases. Between the trimmed V and J ends, which lost 3 bases and 4 bases, there was a span of 18 bases. This CDR3 is built from 15 residues. Germline V gives CDR1 GTSNPN, CDR2 SVGIG (reference sequence). The CDR3 nucleotides read TGTGCCTGGAGCCGGGGCCACCTGAGGGGCACTGAAGCTTTCTTT. The encoded protein is CAWSRGHLRGTEAFF.

This clone was seen a single time. The chain carries TRBV5-1 and TRBJ2-7; D ambiguous. The CDR3 is 12 amino acids. V was trimmed by 4 bases and J by 7 bases, leaving 12 bases between them. The germline gives CDR1 SGHRS, CDR2 YFSETQ. The CDR3 region is CASSLTASEQYF. The CDR3 DNA follows: TGCGCCAGCAGCCTTACCGCCTCTGAGCAGTACTTC.

This clone was recorded a few times. The V gene is TRBV7-2, the J gene TRBJ2-3, with TRBD2 identical over 8 bases. CDR3 length: 13 amino acids. Germline trimming cut 4 bases from V and 4 bases from J; bases unmatched to any gene: 1. Germline V lookup: CDR1 SGHTA, CDR2 FQGNSA. CDR3 loop: CASSSGGADTQYF. The CDR3 nucleotides read TGTGCCAGCAGCTCGGGGGGGGCAGATACGCAGTATTTT.

This clone was observed a few times. The CDR3 region has the DNA TGTGCCAGCAGTCCCCTTGAGGGGGGCTACGAGCAGTACTTC. It specifies CASSPLEGGYEQYF. The chain uses TRBV6-6 and TRBJ2-7; D tentatively reads TRBD1 or TRBD2 (6 bases each). The CDR3 is 14 residues long. CDR1 and CDR2 (germline): MNHNY, SVGAGI (reference sequence). The V end lost 5 bases, the J end lost 3 bases, and 14 bases lay between the germline ends.

The rearrangement joins TRBV2 to TRBJ2-7; tentative D call: TRBD1 (6 bases). CDR1 SNHLY and CDR2 FYNNEI come from the germline V gene. This CDR3 spans 12 amino acids. The V end was cut by 10 bases, the J end by 2 bases, with 12 bases between. CDR3 amino acids: CATRDTTYEQYF. The CDR3 bases are TGTGCCACTCGGGACACCACCTACGAGCAGTACTTC.

This chain links TRBV11-2 with TRBJ1-2; TRBD1 might be the D (6 bases). Between the trimmed V and J ends, which lost 8 bases and 3 bases, there was a span of 25 bases. CDR1 is SGHAT and CDR2 is FQNNGV in the germline V gene. This CDR3 is 17 amino acids long. DNA for the CDR3: TGTGCCAGCGGCAACCGGCAGGGGAAGAGTATGGACTATGGCTACACCTTC. The encoded protein is CASGNRQGKSMDYGYTF.

V gene TRBV30 combines with J gene TRBJ2-7; D remains ambiguous. The CDR3 contains 14 residues. The V end lost 0 bases, the J end lost 5 bases, and 14 bases lay between the germline ends. Germline loops: CDR1 GTSNPN, CDR2 SVGIG (reference sequence). The CDR3 DNA reads TGTGCCTGGAGTGTAGCCCGAACTAAACACGAGCAGTACTTC. This translates into CAWSVARTKHEQYF. Combining the CDR3 with reference TRBV30 and TRBJ2-7 gives the whole variable domain SQTIHQWPATLVQPVGSPLSLECTVEGTSNPNLYWYRQAAGRGLQLLFYSVGIGQISSEVPQNLSASRPQDRQFILSSKKLLLSDSGFYLCAWSVARTKHEQYFGPGTRLTVT.

CDR3 DNA sequence: TGCGCCAGCAGCCGCCCACTGGGTGACAGGAAACGCTCTGGGGCCAACGTCCTGACTTTC. This codes for CASSRPLGDRKRSGANVLTF. J is TRBJ2-6 and V is TRBV4-1; D may be TRBD1 (6 bases). This CDR3 has 20 amino acids. Trimming stripped 4 bases from V and 0 bases from J, with 22 bases between. From germline, CDR1 is MGHRA and CDR2 YSYEKL.

This clone was observed a few times. The chain links TRBV30 to TRBJ1-5, with 9 nucleotides matching TRBD1. V lost 4 bases, J lost 5 bases, and 9 bases stayed unmatched. The CDR3 sequence is 15 residues long. The germline V gene encodes CDR1 GTSNPN and CDR2 SVGIG (reference sequence). The CDR3 DNA follows: TGTGCCTGGACCACAGGACAGGGGAATGATCAGCCCCAGCATTTT. It is translated as CAWTTGQGNDQPQHF.

CDR3 sequence reads: CASRWGTGDNQPQHF. CDR3 nucleotide sequence: TGTGCCAGCCGTTGGGGGACAGGGGATAATCAGCCCCAGCATTTT. V is TRBV2 and J is TRBJ1-5; 10 nucleotides agree with TRBD1. Trimming removed 8 bases from V and 4 bases from J; junction bases left unmatched: 8. This CDR3 spans 15 amino acids. CDR1 and CDR2 from the germline V gene are SNHLY and FYNNEI. Full variable domain (remainder filled in from reference TRBV2 and TRBJ1-5): EPEVTQTPSHQVTQMGQEVILRCVPISNHLYFYWYRQILGQKVEFLVSFYNNEISEKSEIFDDQFSVERPDGSNFTLKIRSTKLEDSAMYFCASRWGTGDNQPQHFGDGTRLSIL.

This clone was observed a few times. The V gene is TRBV29-1, the J gene TRBJ1-6; TRBD1 aligns across 7 bases. Germline CDR1 and CDR2: SQVTM and ANQGSEA. CDR3 size: 13 residues. The V gene end was trimmed by 5 bases and the J gene end by 6 bases; junction bases not matched to a gene: 4. CDR3 in DNA: TGCAGCGTTATGACAGGGTCTAATTCACCCCTCCACTTT. Its translation is CSVMTGSNSPLHF.